These 21 T cell receptor beta chains came from one sample sequenced in a study of cytomegalovirus exposure and HLA in healthy donors. With 60 Vbeta and 13 Jbeta primers, the PCR was carried out. This table comes from immunoSEQ multiplex PCR, and its TCRdb copy is limited to in-frame clones, with some not included. The sample lists roughly 100,000 clones; 76% were seen once. The specimen was PBMCs. The receptors here all came from a man in his forties or fifties in good health and CMV-seropositive.

The chain has TRBV19 and TRBJ1-1, with 7 bases matching TRBD1. V lost 5 bases to trimming and J lost 8 bases; unmatched junction nucleotides: 8. The CDR3 sequence is 13 residues long. CDR1 is LNHDA, CDR2 SQIVND, per germline (reference sequence). The CDR3: CASSFGQAMEAFF. The CDR3 nucleotides are TGTGCCAGTAGTTTCGGACAGGCAATGGAAGCTTTCTTT.

This chain links TRBV9 with TRBJ1-2; 7 positions match TRBD1. The germline V gene has CDR1 SGDLS and CDR2 YYNGEE. CDR3 length: 16 amino acids. V lost 5 bases to trimming and J lost 11 bases; unmatched junction nucleotides: 21. CDR3: CASSIAPNQGVYGYTF. The CDR3 bases are TGTGCCAGCAGTATAGCCCCAAACCAGGGGGTTTACGGGTACACCTTC.

Turning to this clone: At one of its ends the junction is not consistent with the germline gene, which may arise from a read error. The rearrangement links TRBV19 to TRBJ1-6; D might be TRBD1 (6 bases). This CDR3 has 11 amino acids. Germline V lookup: CDR1 LNHDA, CDR2 SQIVND (reference sequence). The CDR3 reads CASRQDSRVFF. The CDR3 DNA sequence: TGTGCCAGTAGACAGGACAGCCGAGTTTTCTTT.

The chain joins TRBV11-2 to TRBJ2-1, with a tentative D call TRBD2 (6 bases). The germline CDR1 and CDR2 sequences are SGHAT and FQNNGV. V was trimmed by 5 bases and J by 4 bases, leaving 18 bases between them. The CDR3 consists of 16 residues. The CDR3 is CASSTRAGRIYNEQFF. The CDR3 DNA sequence: TGTGCCAGCAGCACTCGGGCGGGAAGGATATACAATGAGCAGTTCTTC.

V is TRBV7-9 and J is TRBJ1-1, with D uncertain. CDR1 and CDR2 from the germline V gene are SEHNR and FQNEAQ (reference sequence). This CDR3 spans 13 amino acids. V lost 3 bases and J 3 bases, leaving 8 bases between the germline ends. The CDR3, as DNA: TGTGCCAGCAGCTTGACGGGTTACACTGAAGCTTTCTTT. It translates to CASSLTGYTEAFF. The full variable domain, in which reference TRBV7-9 and TRBJ1-1 provide the parts outside the CDR3, is DTGVSQNPRHKITKRGQNVTFRCDPISEHNRLYWYRQTLGQGPEFLTYFQNEAQLEKSRLLSDRFSAERPKGSFSTLEIQRTEQGDSAMYLCASSLTGYTEAFFGQGTRLTVV.

V is TRBV18 and J is TRBJ1-6, with a weak D call TRBD1 (6 bases). The germline V gene encodes CDR1 KGHSH and CDR2 LQKENI. The CDR3 loop spans 15 amino acids. Trimming cost V 3 bases and J 7 bases, with 13 bases left between them. The CDR3 DNA follows: TGTGCCAGCTCACCCGACAGGATGAGAAATTCACCCCTCCACTTT. This codes for CASSPDRMRNSPLHF.

The V and J genes are TRBV11-3 and TRBJ2-7; maybe TRBD1 (5 bases). The V and J ends lost 2 bases and 6 bases respectively, with 8 bases between them. Germline values: CDR1 SGHNT, CDR2 YENEEA. The CDR3 loop spans 12 amino acids. The CDR3 DNA is TGTGCCAGCAGCTTAAGGCAGGGCGAGCAGTACTTC. This translates into CASSLRQGEQYF.

The chain joins TRBV7-3 to TRBJ2-1; no clear D. The CDR3 is 13 residues long. The V gene lost 3 bases and the J gene lost 8 bases, with 11 bases spanning the gap. Germline values: CDR1 SGHTA, CDR2 FQGTGA. The CDR3 DNA sequence: TGTGCCAGCAGCTTGGGTTTCGGAGATGAGCAGTTCTTC. Amino acid sequence: CASSLGFGDEQFF.

The chain combines TRBV28 with TRBJ1-2; D not resolved. CDR3 size: 15 residues. From germline, CDR1 is MDHEN and CDR2 SYDVKM. Deletions cut 6 bases from V and 4 bases from J, with 18 bases between. The CDR3 sequence is CASSPRPAQIYGYTF. The DNA of the CDR3 is TGTGCCAGCAGCCCCAGGCCGGCGCAGATCTATGGCTACACCTTC.

This clone was detected a few times. The V call is TRBV27, the J call TRBJ1-4, with D perhaps matching TRBD1 (5 bases). CDR3 length: 14 amino acids. Per the germline V gene, CDR1 is MNHEY and CDR2 is SMNVEV (reference sequence). Between the trimmed V and J ends, which lost 1 base and 8 bases, there was a span of 11 bases. CDR3 amino acids: CASSLWSGREKLFF. The CDR3 DNA reads as TGTGCCAGCAGTTTATGGTCAGGGCGGGAAAAACTGTTTTTT.

This clone was seen repeatedly, ten times or more. The chain combines TRBV5-5 with TRBJ2-7, with a tentative D call TRBD1 (5 bases). CDR1 is SGHKS, CDR2 YYEKEE, per germline (reference sequence). The CDR3 length is 14 residues. The V end lost 4 bases, the J end lost 3 bases, and 14 bases lay between the germline ends. As DNA, the CDR3 is TGTGCCAGCAGCCAAACAGCAGGGTTCTACGAGCAGTACTTC. This encodes CASSQTAGFYEQYF.

This clone has only one observation. The same CDR3 also results from other DNA sequences found in this sample. The V gene is TRBV28, the J gene TRBJ1-2; 8 nucleotides agree with TRBD1. Germline V gene sequence: CDR1 MDHEN, CDR2 SYDVKM. There are 13 residues in the CDR3. Trimming took 2 bases from V and 8 from J; bases not matched to a gene: 4. In nucleotides, the CDR3 is TGTGCCAGCAGTTTACAGGGGGCGGGGGGCTACACCTTC. Protein sequence: CASSLQGAGGYTF.

The rearrangement joins TRBV4-1 to TRBJ2-3, with D tentatively TRBD1 (5 bases). The germline gives CDR1 MGHRA, CDR2 YSYEKL. CDR3 length: 16 residues. The V gene lost 3 bases and the J gene lost 1 base, with 14 bases spanning the gap. CDR3 coding DNA: TGCGCCAGCAGCCAGCCATTTGTCAGGGGCACAGATACGCAGTATTTT. It is translated as CASSQPFVRGTDTQYF.

The genes are TRBV7-9 and TRBJ2-5; 8 bases line up with TRBD1. V was clipped by 2 bases and J by 5 bases; unmatched bases: 10. This CDR3 region has 16 residues. The V gene's germline CDR1 is SEHNR and CDR2 FQNEAQ (reference sequence). The DNA of the CDR3 is TGTGCCAGCAGCTTAAGGGGTTCAGGGGGCTACGAGACCCAGTACTTC. Its translation is CASSLRGSGGYETQYF.

This clone was counted only a few times. This chain connects TRBV4-2 to TRBJ2-5, with D possibly matching TRBD1 (6 bases). This CDR3 contains 18 residues. V gave up 0 bases and J gave up 2 bases, with 19 bases separating them. Germline CDR1 LGHNA, CDR2 YNFKEQ. CDR3 sequence reads: CASSQELGTPISQETQYF. As DNA, the CDR3 is TGTGCCAGCAGCCAAGAATTGGGGACACCCATCTCACAAGAGACCCAGTACTTC.

This chain links TRBV18 with TRBJ1-1; TRBD1 is a possible D gene (6 bases). V lost 3 bases and J 1 base, leaving 12 bases between the germline ends. The CDR3 covers 15 residues. Per the germline V gene, CDR1 is KGHSH and CDR2 is LQKENI. The CDR3 here is CASSPTGTPNTEAFF. The CDR3, as DNA: TGTGCCAGCTCACCGACCGGGACACCGAACACTGAAGCTTTCTTT.

The V gene is TRBV10-3, the J gene TRBJ1-1; D is possibly TRBD1 (5 bases). The germline V gene encodes CDR1 ENHRY and CDR2 SYGVKD. The CDR3 covers 15 residues. CDR3 sequence reads: CPQFSADRENTEAFF. The CDR3 coding sequence is TGTCCCCAATTTTCTGCTGACAGAGAAAACACTGAAGCTTTCTTT.

CDR3 coding DNA: TGTGCCAGCAGCCAAAAGGACTCCACAGATACGCAGTATTTT. This gives the protein CASSQKDSTDTQYF. V gene TRBV5-4 combines with J gene TRBJ2-3, with D perhaps TRBD2 (5 bases). Germline V gene lookup returns CDR1 SGHNT and CDR2 YYREEE (reference sequence). The V and J ends lost 4 bases and 2 bases respectively, with 11 bases between them. The CDR3 extends over 14 amino acids.

This clone was recorded a few times. The chain joins TRBV7-9 to TRBJ2-5; maybe TRBD2 (6 bases). The J call may be wrong; the DNA end is better matched by TRBJ2-7. The CDR3 runs 13 residues. Germline CDR1 SEHNR, CDR2 FQNEAQ (reference sequence). The CDR3 DNA reads TGTGCCAGCAGCAACGGGGGAATGGACGAGCAGTACTTC. Translated: CASSNGGMDEQYF.

This clone was seen only once. The chain employs TRBV15 and TRBJ1-5; 9 nucleotides match TRBD1. This CDR3 comprises 17 residues. V was clipped by 1 base and J by 6 bases; unmatched bases: 10. Germline CDR1 and CDR2: LNHNV and YYDKDF (reference sequence). The CDR3 nucleotides are TGTGCCACCAGCAGAGCTGCGGGACAGGGCTACGGTCAGCCCCAGCATTTT. This translates into CATSRAAGQGYGQPQHF.

DNA of the CDR3: TGTGCCAGCGACGCGGTAGCACACAATGAGCAGTTCTTC. Protein sequence: CASDAVAHNEQFF. This chain links TRBV11-1 with TRBJ2-1; D is unclear. Per the germline V gene, CDR1 is SGHAT and CDR2 is FQDESV (reference sequence). V gave up 8 bases and J gave up 5 bases, with 13 bases separating them. The CDR3 consists of 13 residues.